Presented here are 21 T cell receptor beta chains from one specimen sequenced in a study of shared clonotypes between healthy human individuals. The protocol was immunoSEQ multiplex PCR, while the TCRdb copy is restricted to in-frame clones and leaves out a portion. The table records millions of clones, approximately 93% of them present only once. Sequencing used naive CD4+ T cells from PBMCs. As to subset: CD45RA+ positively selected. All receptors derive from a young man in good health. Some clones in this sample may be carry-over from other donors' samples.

The CDR3 nucleotides read TGTGCCAGCAGCTTTTATGTGGGAGGGAGTAAAGAGACCCAGTACTTC. Residues: CASSFYVGGSKETQYF. The chain links TRBV5-4 to TRBJ2-5; 7 nucleotides agree with TRBD2. CDR1 and CDR2 (germline): SGHNT, YYREEE (reference sequence). The CDR3 sequence is 16 residues long. The ends lost 2 bases at V and 3 bases at J; junction bases unmatched: 10.

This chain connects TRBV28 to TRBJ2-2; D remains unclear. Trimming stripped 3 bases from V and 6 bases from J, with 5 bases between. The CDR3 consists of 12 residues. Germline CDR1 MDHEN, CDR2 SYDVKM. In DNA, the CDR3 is TGTGCCAGCAGTTTCGAGTCCGGGGAGCTGTTTTTT. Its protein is CASSFESGELFF.

The CDR3 spells CASSSTGTGVTQYF. In nucleotides, the CDR3 is TGTGCCAGCAGCTCTACAGGAACAGGGGTGACCCAGTACTTC. The chain recombines TRBV2 with TRBJ2-5; 7 bases map to TRBD1. After removal of 6 bases from V and 7 bases from J, the junction contained 11 bases not matched to a gene. CDR3 length: 14 residues. Germline values: CDR1 SNHLY, CDR2 FYNNEI.

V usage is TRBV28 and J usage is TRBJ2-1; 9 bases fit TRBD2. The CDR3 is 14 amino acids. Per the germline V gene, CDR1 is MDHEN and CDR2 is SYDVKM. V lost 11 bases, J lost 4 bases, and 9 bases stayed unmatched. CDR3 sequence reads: CAHKLAGSYNEQFF. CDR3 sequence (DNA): TGTGCCCACAAGCTAGCGGGAAGTTACAATGAGCAGTTCTTC.

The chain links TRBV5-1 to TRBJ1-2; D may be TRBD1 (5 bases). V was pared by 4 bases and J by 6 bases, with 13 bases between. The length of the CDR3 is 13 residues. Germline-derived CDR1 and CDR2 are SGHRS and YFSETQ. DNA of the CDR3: TGCGCCAGCAGCCCCGGGGGAGGGGATGGCTACACCTTC. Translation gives CASSPGGGDGYTF.

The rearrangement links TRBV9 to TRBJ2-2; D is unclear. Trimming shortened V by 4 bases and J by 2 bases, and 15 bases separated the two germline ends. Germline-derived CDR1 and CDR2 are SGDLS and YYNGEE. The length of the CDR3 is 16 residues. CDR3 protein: CASSPSGRSNTGELFF. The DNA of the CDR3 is TGTGCCAGCAGCCCCTCCGGACGGTCCAACACCGGGGAGCTGTTTTTT.

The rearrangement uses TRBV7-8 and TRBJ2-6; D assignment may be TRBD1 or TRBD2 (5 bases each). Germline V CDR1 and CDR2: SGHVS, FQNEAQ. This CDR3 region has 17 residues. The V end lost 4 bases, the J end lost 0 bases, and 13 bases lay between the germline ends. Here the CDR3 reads CASSSGRISSGANVLTF. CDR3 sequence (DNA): TGTGCCAGCAGCTCGGGACGTATCAGCTCTGGGGCCAACGTCCTGACTTTC.

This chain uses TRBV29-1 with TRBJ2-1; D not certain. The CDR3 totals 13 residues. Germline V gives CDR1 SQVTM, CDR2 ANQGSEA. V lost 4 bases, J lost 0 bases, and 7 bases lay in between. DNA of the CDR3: TGCAGCGTTGCCCCGTACTCCTACAATGAGCAGTTCTTC. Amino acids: CSVAPYSYNEQFF.

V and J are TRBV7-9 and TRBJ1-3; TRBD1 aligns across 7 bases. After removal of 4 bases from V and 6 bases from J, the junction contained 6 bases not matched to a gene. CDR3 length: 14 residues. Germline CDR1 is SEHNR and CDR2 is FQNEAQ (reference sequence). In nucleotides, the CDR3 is TGTGCCAGCAGCTCCTACGACAGGGAAAACACCATATATTTT. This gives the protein CASSSYDRENTIYF.

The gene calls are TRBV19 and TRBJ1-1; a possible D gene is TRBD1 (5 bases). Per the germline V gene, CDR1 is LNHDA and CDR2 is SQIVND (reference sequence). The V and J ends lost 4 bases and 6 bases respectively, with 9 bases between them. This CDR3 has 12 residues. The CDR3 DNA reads TGTGCCAGTAGTAGTCTGGGGGCTGAAGCTTTCTTT. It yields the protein CASSSLGAEAFF.

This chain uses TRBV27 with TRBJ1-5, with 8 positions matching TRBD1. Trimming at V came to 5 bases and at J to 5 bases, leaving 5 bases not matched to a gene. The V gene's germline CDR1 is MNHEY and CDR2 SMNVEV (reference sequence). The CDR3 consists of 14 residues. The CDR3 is CASSAQGADQPQHF. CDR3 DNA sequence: TGTGCCAGCAGTGCGCAGGGGGCTGATCAGCCCCAGCATTTT.

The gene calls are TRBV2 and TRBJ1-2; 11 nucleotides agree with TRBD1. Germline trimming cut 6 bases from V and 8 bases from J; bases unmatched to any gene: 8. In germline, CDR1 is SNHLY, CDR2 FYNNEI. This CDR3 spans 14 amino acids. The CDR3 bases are TGTGCCAGCAGCCGGGACAGGGGGTCCGGAGGCTACACCTTC. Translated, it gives CASSRDRGSGGYTF.

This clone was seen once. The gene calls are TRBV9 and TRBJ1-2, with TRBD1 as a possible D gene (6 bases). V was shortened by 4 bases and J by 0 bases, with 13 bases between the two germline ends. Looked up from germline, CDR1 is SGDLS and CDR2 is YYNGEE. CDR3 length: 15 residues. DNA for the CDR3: TGTGCCAGCAGCCAACAGACAGGACCTAACTATGGCTACACCTTC. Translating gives CASSQQTGPNYGYTF.

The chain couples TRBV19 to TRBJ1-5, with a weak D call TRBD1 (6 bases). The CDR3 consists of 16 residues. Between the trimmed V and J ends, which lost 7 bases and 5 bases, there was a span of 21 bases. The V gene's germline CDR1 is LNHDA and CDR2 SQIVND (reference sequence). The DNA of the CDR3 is TGTGCCAGTACTCCGACGGGGGGCCCGGTTCATCAGCCCCAGCATTTT. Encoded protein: CASTPTGGPVHQPQHF.

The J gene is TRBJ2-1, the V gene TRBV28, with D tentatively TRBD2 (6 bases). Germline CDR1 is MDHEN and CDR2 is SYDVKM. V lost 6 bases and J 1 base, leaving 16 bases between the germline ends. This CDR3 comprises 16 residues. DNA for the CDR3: TGTGCCAGCAGCCTCCCGACTAGAGGGTCCTACAATGAGCAGTTCTTC. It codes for CASSLPTRGSYNEQFF.

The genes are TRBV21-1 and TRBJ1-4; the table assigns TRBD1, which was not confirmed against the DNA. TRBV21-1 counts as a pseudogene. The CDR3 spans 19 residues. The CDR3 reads CASSPNPGQGPATNEKLFF. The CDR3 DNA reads TGTGCCAGCAGCCCAAACCCGGGACAGGGGCCTGCAACTAATGAAAAACTGTTTTTT.

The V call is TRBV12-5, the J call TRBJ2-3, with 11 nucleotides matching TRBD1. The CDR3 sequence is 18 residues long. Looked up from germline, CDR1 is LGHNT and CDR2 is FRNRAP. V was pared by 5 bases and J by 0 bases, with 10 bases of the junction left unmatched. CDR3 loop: CASGPGQGALPSTDTQYF. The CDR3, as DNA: TGTGCTAGTGGTCCTGGACAGGGGGCCCTTCCTAGCACAGATACGCAGTATTTT.

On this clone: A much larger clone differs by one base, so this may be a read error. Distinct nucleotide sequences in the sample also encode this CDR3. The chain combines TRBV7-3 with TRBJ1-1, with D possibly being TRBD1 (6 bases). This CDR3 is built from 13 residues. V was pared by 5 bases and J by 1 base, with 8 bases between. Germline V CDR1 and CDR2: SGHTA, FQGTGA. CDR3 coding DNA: TGTGCCAGCAGCCAGGGGCGGAACACTGAAGCTTTCTTT. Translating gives CASSQGRNTEAFF.

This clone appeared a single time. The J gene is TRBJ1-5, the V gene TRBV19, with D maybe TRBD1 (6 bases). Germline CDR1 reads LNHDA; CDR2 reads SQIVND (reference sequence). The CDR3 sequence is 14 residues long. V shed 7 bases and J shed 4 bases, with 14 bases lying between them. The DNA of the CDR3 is TGTGCCAGTAACCACAGGGCCGTTAATCAGCCCCAGCATTTT. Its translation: CASNHRAVNQPQHF.

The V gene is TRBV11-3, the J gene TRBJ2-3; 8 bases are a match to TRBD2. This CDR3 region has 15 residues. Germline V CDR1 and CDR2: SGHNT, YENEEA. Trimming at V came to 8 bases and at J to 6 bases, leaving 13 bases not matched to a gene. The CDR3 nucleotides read TGTGCCAGCTCGGCGGGGCAGGAGCGGGAGGATACGCAGTATTTT. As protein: CASSAGQEREDTQYF. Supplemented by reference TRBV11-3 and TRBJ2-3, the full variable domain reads EAGVVQSPRYKIIEKKQPVAFWCNPISGHNTLYWYLQNLGQGPELLIRYENEEAVDDSQLPKDRFSAERLKGVDSTLKIQPAELGDSAVYLCASSAGQEREDTQYFGPGTRLTVL.

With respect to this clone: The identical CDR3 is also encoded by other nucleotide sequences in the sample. CDR3 in amino acids: CASSLAGGRTDTQYF. Written as DNA, the CDR3 is TGTGCCAGCAGCTTGGCGGGCGGGCGCACAGATACGCAGTATTTT. V is TRBV5-4 and J is TRBJ2-3; tentatively, D is TRBD2 (5 bases). V gave up 0 bases and J gave up 1 base, with 9 bases separating them. The CDR3 runs 15 residues. The germline CDR1 and CDR2 sequences are SGHNT and YYREEE (reference sequence). The full variable domain, in which reference TRBV5-4 and TRBJ2-3 provide the parts outside the CDR3, is ETGVTQSPTHLIKTRGQQVTLRCSSQSGHNTVSWYQQALGQGPQFIFQYYREEENGRGNFPPRFSGLQFPNYSSELNVNALELDDSALYLCASSLAGGRTDTQYFGPGTRLTVL.